These T cell receptor beta chains were read from a single sample in a study of neurological immune-mediated disorders. TCRdb processed the 5' RACE reads anew with MiXCR; each CDR3 protein has one entry. The sample shows approximately 60,000 distinct CDR3 sequences, roughly 3.7% of them seen only once. Sequencing input: PBMCs. The receptors were sampled from a man aged 50-59 years with multiple sclerosis. Both conserved end residues are part of each CDR3.

TRBV5-1	TRBJ2-6	CASSLSPSGANVLTF
TRBV12-3/TRBV12-4	TRBJ2-1	CASCRRTSGGCEQFF
TRBV5-1	TRBJ1-1	CASSHGYRGRNTEAFF
TRBV24-1	TRBJ2-6	CATSGSGDSGANVLTF
TRBV5-1	TRBJ2-5	CASSLVRTSGSQETQYF
TRBV6-2/TRBV6-3	TRBJ2-1	CASSYNQGVGHNEQFF
TRBV20-1	TRBJ1-5	CSTHPREVIADQPQHF
TRBV7-9	TRBJ2-1	CASSLVGFVEQFF
TRBV3-1	TRBJ1-1	CASSQNYDRGEAFF
TRBV20-1	TRBJ2-1	CSATQPGLAGRDEQFF
TRBV20-1	TRBJ2-7	CSARGPGTGYEQYF